This T cell receptor beta chain is drawn from a study of cytomegalovirus exposure and HLA in healthy donors. Use of 60 Vbeta and 13 Jbeta primers characterized the PCR. Here immunoSEQ multiplex PCR was the method, and the copy in TCRdb shows in-frame clones only, minus some. Of about 150,000 clones listed, 70% to 90% are singletons. Trimming shortened V by 6 bases and J by 14 bases, and 21 bases separated the two germline ends. The CDR3 loop spans 14 amino acids. The V gene's germline CDR1 is SGDLS and CDR2 YYNGEE. Input material: PBMCs. The receptor's source is a woman in her late teens or twenties in good health and CMV-seronegative. The chain recombines TRBV9 with TRBJ1-6; D remains ambiguous. CDR3 nucleotide sequence: TGTGCCAGCACCCCCAGGTCAGGTGAGCGGACCCTCCACTTT. Translating gives CASTPRSGERTLHF. Complete variable domain (other parts from reference TRBV9 and TRBJ1-6): DSGVTQTPKHLITATGQRVTLRCSPRSGDLSVYWYQQSLDQGLQFLIQYYNGEERAKGNILERFSAQQFPDLHSELNLSSLELGDSALYFCASTPRSGERTLHFGNGTRLTVT.